This T cell receptor beta chain was captured by sequencing in a study of response to subunit inactivated influenza vaccine. The CDR3 is made up of 13 amino acids. Trimming pared 4 bases from V and 2 bases from J, leaving 11 bases between. Germline assignment: CDR1 SQVTM and CDR2 ANQGSEA. Via MiXCR, TCRdb re-called the RT-PCR reads, giving one row per CDR3 protein. The data hold roughly 150,000 distinct CDR3 sequences, with approximately 11% observed a single time. Sequences were derived from non-naive T cells sorted from PBMCs, sampled roughly 6 weeks after vaccination. This TCR was sampled from a man aged 45 to 65 who received an inactivated influenza vaccine. The chain links TRBV29-1 to TRBJ1-1; no reliable D call. The DNA of the CDR3 is TGCAGCGTTGCCCAGACCGGAAACACTGAAGCTTTCTTT. It is translated as CSVAQTGNTEAFF. Full variable domain (missing parts from reference TRBV29-1 and TRBJ1-1): SAVISQKPSRDICQRGTSLTIQCQVDSQVTMMFWYRQQPGQSLTLIATANQGSEATYESGFVIDKFPISRPNLTFSTLTVSNMSPEDSSIYLCSVAQTGNTEAFFGQGTRLTVV.